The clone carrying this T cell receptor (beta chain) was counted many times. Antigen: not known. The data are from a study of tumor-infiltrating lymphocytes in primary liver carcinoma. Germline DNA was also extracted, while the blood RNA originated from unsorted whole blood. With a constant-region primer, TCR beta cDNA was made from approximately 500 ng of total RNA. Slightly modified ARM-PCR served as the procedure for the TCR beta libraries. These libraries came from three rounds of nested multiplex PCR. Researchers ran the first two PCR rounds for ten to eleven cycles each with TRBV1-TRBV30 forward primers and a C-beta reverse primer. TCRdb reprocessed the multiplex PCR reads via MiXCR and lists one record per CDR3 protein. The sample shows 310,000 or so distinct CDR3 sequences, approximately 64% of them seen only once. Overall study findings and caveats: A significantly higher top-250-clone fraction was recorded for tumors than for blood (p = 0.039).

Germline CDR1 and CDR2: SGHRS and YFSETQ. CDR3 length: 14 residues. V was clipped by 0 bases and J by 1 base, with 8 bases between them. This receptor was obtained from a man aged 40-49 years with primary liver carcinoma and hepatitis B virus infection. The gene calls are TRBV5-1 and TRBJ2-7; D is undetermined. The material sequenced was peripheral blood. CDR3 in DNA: TGCGCCAGCAGCTTGGAAAGGGTGTCCTACGAGCAGTACTTC. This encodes CASSLERVSYEQYF.